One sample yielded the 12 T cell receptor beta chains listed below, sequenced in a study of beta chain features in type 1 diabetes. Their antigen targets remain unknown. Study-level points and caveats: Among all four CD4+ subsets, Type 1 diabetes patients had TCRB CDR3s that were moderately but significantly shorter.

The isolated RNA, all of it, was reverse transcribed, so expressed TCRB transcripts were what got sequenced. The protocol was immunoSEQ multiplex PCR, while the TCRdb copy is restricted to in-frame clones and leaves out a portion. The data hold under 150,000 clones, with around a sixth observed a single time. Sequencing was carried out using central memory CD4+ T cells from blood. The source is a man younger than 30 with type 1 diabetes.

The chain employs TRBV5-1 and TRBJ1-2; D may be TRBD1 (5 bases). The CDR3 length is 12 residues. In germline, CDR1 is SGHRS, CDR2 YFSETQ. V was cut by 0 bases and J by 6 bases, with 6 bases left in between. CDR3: CASSLEGDGYTF. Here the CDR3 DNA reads TGCGCCAGCAGCTTGGAAGGGGATGGCTACACCTTC. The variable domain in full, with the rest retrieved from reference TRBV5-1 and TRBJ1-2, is KAGVTQTPRYLIKTRGQQVTLSCSPISGHRSVSWYQQTPGQGLQFLFEYFSETQRNKGNFPGRFSGRQFSNSRSEMNVSTLELGDSALYLCASSLEGDGYTFGSGTRLTVV.

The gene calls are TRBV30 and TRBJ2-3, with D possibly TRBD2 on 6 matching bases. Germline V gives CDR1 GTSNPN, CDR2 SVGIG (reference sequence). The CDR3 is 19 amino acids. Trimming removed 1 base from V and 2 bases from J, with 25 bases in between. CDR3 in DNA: TGTGCCTGGAGTGGTTGGGCGGGATCGGCGTGGACTACCACAGATACGCAGTATTTT. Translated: CAWSGWAGSAWTTTDTQYF.

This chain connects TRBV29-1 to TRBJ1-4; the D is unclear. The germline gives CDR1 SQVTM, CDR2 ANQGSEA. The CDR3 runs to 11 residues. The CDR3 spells CGTVRNEKLFF. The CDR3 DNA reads TGCGGCACGGTGCGTAATGAAAAACTGTTTTTT.

CDR3 residues: CSVFSGQVHEQYF. The CDR3 DNA reads TGCAGCGTTTTCTCGGGACAGGTACACGAGCAGTACTTC. The rearrangement joins TRBV29-1 to TRBJ2-7; 8 bases line up with TRBD1. V gave up 5 bases and J gave up 5 bases; unmatched junction bases: 8. From germline, CDR1 is SQVTM and CDR2 ANQGSEA. The CDR3 has 13 amino acids.

In DNA form, the CDR3 reads TGTGCCAGCAGTTACTCGATACAGCCCCAGGATGGCTACACCTTC. As protein: CASSYSIQPQDGYTF. The chain combines TRBV6-5 with TRBJ1-2; D remains ambiguous. The CDR3 is made up of 15 amino acids. Deletions cut 0 bases from V and 6 bases from J, with 14 bases between. Looked up from germline, CDR1 is MNHEY and CDR2 is SVGAGI.

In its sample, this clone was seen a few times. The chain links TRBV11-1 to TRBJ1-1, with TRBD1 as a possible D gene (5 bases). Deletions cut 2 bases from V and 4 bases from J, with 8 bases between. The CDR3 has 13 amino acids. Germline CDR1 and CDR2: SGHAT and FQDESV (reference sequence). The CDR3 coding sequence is TGTGCCAGCAGCTTACAGGGACCCACTGAAGCTTTCTTT. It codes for CASSLQGPTEAFF.

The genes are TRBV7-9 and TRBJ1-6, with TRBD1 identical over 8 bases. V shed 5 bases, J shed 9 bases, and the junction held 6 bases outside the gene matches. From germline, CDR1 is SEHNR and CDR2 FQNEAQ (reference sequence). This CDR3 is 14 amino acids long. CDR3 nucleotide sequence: TGTGCCAGCAGCATGACAGGGGAGGCTTCACCCCTCCACTTT. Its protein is CASSMTGEASPLHF.

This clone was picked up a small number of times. The CDR3 DNA reads TGTGCCAGCAGCGATAGCGGGGGGCCGGTGATAGATACGCAGTATTTT. Translation gives CASSDSGGPVIDTQYF. The V call is TRBV4-2, the J call TRBJ2-3; 10 positions agree with TRBD2. Germline assignment: CDR1 LGHNA and CDR2 YNFKEQ. The trim removed 5 bases at V and 5 bases at J, leaving 10 bases unmatched. This CDR3 comprises 16 residues.

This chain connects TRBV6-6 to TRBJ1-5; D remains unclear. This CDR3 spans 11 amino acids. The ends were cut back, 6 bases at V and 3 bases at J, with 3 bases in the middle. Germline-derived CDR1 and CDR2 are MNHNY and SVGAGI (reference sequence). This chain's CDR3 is CASSPNQPQHF. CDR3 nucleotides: TGTGCCAGCAGCCCCAATCAGCCCCAGCATTTT.

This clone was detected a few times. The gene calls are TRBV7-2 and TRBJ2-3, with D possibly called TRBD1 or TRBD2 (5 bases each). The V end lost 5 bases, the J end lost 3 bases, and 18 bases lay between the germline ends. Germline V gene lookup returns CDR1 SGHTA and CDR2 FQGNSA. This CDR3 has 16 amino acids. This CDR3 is CASSGTGRGTTDTQYF. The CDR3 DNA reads TGTGCCAGCAGCGGAACGGGCCGGGGCACTACAGATACGCAGTATTTT.

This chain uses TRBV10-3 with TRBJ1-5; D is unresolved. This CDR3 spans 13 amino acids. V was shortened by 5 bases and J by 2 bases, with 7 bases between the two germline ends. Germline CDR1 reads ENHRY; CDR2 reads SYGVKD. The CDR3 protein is CAISSGGNQPQHF. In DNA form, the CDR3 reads TGTGCCATCAGTTCCGGTGGCAATCAGCCCCAGCATTTT.

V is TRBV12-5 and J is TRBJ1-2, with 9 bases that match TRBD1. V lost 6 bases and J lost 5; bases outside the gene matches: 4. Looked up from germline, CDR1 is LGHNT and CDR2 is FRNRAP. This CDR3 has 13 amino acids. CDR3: CASGVGQGYGYTF. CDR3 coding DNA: TGTGCTAGTGGAGTGGGACAGGGATATGGCTACACCTTC.